This T cell receptor beta chain was observed in a study of blood T cell repertoires in COVID-19 (TCRdb year 2020). As for the study more broadly: Collaborator samples came from the United States, Italy and Spain and covered acute and convalescent phases of COVID-19. The material from the prospective study consisted of cDNA or gDNA derived from T cells, B-cell-depleted T cells, or PBMCs. The dataset comprised deeply sampled blood TCRbeta repertoires from subjects exposed to, actively infected with, or recovered from COVID-19. The repertoires were released in a freely available public database intended as a resource for research on the immune response to SARS-CoV-2. Samples were obtained from the ongoing ImmuneRACE study (first 160 participants) and from 1,200 or so subjects provided by 6 global collaborators. Sample metadata almost always included a de-identified subject ID, COVID-19 status, age in years and sex. Where available, HLA class I and class II types were taken from metadata supplied by the sample provider and were not determined by assay-based typing. The paper's findings and limits, for the study overall: The quantity of clinical and demographic metadata differed by source and by participant and was supplied without curation.

In the case of this clone: Its antigen is still unknown. Nothing much larger sits one base from this clone, and base qualities are not available.

The CDR3 measures 17 amino acids from cysteine to phenylalanine. The only DNA kept is the CDR3, 51 bases in frame from the first base. The junction shows trimming of 8 bases on V and 7 bases on J, and the gene matches do not reach 11 bases of it. The germline V gene gives CDR1 as WSHSY and CDR2 as SAAADI. TCRbeta CDR3 regions were amplified from genomic DNA by means of the immunoSEQ Assay, a bias-controlled multiplex PCR. As for the original processing: The number of nucleated cells in each sample was estimated by amplification of reference gene primers within the assay. To quantify the absolute abundance of each unique TCRbeta CDR3 rearrangement, sequence reads were collapsed and filtered. For each sample, productive Simpson clonality was calculated as the square root of Simpson's diversity index over productive rearrangements. In its TCRdb copy, this immuneACCESS table keeps in-frame sequences only and misses some clones. Where compared with another copy, unresolved V genes explain less than half of these, and the others have no known cause. V and J calls and clone size follow that table, whereas D and trimming were derived from the DNA. The sample table lists about 280,000 clones, about 89% of them with a count of one. The ten most abundant clones make up less than 0.95% of the sample.

Another Seattle source contributed samples from volunteer blood donors who had recovered from COVID-19. The collaborating institutions used their own protocols to collect whole blood in K2EDTA tubes. Collaborator samples were shipped for TCRbeta analysis as frozen whole blood, isolated PBMCs, or DNA extracted from either sample type. This TCR derives from a woman aged 40 to 55 who had recovered from COVID-19. Sequencing input: peripheral blood. Rearrangement joined TRBV10-2 to TRBJ2-1; 16 nucleotides in the junction match TRBD2. The sequence in DNA is TGCGCCAGCCATCCGGGACTAGCGGGAGGGGCGGGGAATGAGCAGTTCTTC. Its product reads: CASHPGLAGGAGNEQFF.